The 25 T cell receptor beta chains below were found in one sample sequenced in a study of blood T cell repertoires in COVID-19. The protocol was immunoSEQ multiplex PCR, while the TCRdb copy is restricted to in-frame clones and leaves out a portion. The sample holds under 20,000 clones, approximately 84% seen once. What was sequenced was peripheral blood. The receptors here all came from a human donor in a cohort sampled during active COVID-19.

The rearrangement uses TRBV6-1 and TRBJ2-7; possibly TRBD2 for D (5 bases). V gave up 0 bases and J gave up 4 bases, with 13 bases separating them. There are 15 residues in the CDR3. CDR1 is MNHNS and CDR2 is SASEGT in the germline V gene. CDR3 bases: TGTGCCAGCAGTGAAGCGCACGGACGGGGTTACGAGCAGTACTTC. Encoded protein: CASSEAHGRGYEQYF.

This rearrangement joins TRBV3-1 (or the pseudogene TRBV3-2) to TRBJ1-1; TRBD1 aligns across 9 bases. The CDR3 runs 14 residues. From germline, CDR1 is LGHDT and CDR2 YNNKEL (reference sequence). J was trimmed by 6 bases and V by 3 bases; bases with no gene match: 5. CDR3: CASSQNRGRSEAFF. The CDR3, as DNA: TGTGCCAGCAGCCAGAACAGGGGGCGGTCTGAAGCTTTCTTT.

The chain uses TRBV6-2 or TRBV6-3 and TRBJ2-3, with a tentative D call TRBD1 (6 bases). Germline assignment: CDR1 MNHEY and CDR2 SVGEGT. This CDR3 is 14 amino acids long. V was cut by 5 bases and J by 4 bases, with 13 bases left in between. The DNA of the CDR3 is TGTGCCAGCAGTCCGGGACACACGGCAGATACGCAGTATTTT. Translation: CASSPGHTADTQYF.

The CDR3, as DNA: TGTGCCATCAGTGAGTCCGAGCGGGGGGGACTAAGAGCTCAAGAGACCCAGTACTTC. Its protein product is CAISESERGGLRAQETQYF. This sequence joins TRBV10-3 and TRBJ2-5, with TRBD2 matching 10 bases. V trimming: 0 bases; J trimming: 2 bases; junction bases outside the gene matches: 12. CDR1 is ENHRY, CDR2 SYGVKD, per germline. The CDR3 loop spans 19 amino acids.

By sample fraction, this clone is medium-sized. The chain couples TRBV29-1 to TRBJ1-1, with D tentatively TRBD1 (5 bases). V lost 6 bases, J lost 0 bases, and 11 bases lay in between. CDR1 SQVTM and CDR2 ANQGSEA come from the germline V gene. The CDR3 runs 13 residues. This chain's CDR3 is CSVSDRLNTEAFF. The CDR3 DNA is TGCAGCGTAAGCGACAGATTGAACACTGAAGCTTTCTTT.

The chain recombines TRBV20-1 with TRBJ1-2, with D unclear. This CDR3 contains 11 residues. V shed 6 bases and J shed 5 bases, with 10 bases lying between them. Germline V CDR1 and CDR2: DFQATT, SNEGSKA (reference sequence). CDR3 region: CSAASLYGYTF. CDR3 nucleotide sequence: TGCAGTGCAGCAAGCCTTTATGGCTACACCTTC.

CDR3 nucleotides: TGTGCCAGCAGTCGTGACATGAACACTGAAGCTTTCTTT. Amino acid sequence: CASSRDMNTEAFF. The chain recombines TRBV6-2 or TRBV6-3 with TRBJ1-1; D is ambiguous. Looked up from germline, CDR1 is MNHEY and CDR2 is SVGEGT. With 5 bases removed from V and 0 bases from J, the gap between germline ends came to 7 bases. This CDR3 comprises 13 residues.

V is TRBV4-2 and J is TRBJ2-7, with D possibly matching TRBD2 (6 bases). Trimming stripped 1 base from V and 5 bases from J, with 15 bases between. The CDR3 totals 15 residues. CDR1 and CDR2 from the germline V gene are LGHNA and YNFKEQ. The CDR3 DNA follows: TGTGCCAGCAGCCAAGGGTCGGGGGATTCCAACGAGCAGTACTTC. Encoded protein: CASSQGSGDSNEQYF.

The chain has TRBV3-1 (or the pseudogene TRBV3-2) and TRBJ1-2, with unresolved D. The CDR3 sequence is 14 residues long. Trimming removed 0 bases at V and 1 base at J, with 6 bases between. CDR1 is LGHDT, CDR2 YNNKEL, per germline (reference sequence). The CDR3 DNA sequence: TGTGCCAGCAGCCAAGATCCCAGTAACTATGGCTACACCTTC. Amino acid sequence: CASSQDPSNYGYTF.

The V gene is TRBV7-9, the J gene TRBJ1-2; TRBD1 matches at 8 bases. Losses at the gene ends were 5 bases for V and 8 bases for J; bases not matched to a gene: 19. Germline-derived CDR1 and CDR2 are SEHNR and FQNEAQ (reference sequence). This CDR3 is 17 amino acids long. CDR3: CASSPEDRVSDTLGYTF. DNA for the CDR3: TGTGCCAGCAGCCCCGAGGACAGGGTATCAGATACCTTAGGCTACACCTTC.

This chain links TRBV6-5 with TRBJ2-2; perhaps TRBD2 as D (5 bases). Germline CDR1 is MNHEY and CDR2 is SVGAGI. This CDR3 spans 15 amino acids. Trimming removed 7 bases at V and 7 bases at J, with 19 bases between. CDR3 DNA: TGTGCCAGCAAGGCGGGTCTAGCTGGGGTCGGGGAGCTGTTTTTT. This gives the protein CASKAGLAGVGELFF.

The CDR3 loop reads CASSFPTGDNYGYTF. CDR3 DNA sequence: TGTGCCAGCAGCTTCCCGACAGGGGATAACTATGGCTACACCTTC. The chain carries TRBV7-2 and TRBJ1-2; 8 nucleotides line up with TRBD1. CDR1 SGHTA and CDR2 FQGNSA come from the germline V gene. This CDR3 is 15 amino acids long. After removal of 3 bases from V and 1 base from J, the junction contained 4 bases not matched to a gene.

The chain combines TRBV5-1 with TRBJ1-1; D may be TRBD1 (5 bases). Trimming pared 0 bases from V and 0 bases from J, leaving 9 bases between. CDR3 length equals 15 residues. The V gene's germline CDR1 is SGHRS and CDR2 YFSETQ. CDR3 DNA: TGCGCCAGCAGCTTGGGACCGGGGGTGAACACTGAAGCTTTCTTT. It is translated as CASSLGPGVNTEAFF. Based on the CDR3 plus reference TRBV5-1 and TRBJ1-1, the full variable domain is KAGVTQTPRYLIKTRGQQVTLSCSPISGHRSVSWYQQTPGQGLQFLFEYFSETQRNKGNFPGRFSGRQFSNSRSEMNVSTLELGDSALYLCASSLGPGVNTEAFFGQGTRLTVV.

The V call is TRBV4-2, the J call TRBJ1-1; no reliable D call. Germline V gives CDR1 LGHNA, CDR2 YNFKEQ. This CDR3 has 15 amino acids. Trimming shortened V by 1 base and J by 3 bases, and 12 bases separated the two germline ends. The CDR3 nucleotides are TGTGCCAGCAGCCAAGGTCAGGTCGGGGACACTGAAGCTTTCTTT. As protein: CASSQGQVGDTEAFF.

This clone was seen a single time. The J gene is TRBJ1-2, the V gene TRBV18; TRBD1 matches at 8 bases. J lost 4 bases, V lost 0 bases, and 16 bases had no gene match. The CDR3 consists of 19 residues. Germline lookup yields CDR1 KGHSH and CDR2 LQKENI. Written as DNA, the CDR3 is TGTGCCAGCTCACCACCCTCGACAGGGGCAACTTTTCCTTCCTATGGCTACACCTTC. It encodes CASSPPSTGATFPSYGYTF.

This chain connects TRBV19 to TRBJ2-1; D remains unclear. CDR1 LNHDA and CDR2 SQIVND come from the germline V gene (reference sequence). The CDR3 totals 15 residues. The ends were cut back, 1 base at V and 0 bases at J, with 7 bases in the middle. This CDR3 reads CASSIGGGSYNEQFF. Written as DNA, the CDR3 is TGTGCCAGTAGTATAGGAGGTGGCTCCTACAATGAGCAGTTCTTC.

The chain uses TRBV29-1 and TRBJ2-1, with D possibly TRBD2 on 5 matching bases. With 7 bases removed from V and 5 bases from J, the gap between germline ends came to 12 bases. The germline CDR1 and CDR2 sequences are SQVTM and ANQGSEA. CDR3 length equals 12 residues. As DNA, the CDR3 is TGCAGCGCGGGGATGGGCCACAATGAGCAGTTCTTC. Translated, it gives CSAGMGHNEQFF.

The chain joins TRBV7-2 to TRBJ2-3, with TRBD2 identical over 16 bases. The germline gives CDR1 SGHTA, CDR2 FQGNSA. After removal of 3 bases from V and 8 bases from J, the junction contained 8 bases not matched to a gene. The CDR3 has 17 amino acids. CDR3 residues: CASSFSGTSGRVATQYF. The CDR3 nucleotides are TGTGCCAGCAGCTTCTCCGGGACTAGCGGGAGGGTGGCTACGCAGTATTTT.

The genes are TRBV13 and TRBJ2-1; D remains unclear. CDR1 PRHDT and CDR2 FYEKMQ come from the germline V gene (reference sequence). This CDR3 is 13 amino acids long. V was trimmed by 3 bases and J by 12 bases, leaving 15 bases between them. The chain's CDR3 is CASSFGSFYGQFF. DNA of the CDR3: TGTGCCAGCAGCTTCGGGTCCTTCTATGGGCAGTTCTTC.

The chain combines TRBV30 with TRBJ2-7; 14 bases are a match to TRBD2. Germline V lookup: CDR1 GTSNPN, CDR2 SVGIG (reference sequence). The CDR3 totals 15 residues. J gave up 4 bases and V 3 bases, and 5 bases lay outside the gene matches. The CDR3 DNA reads TGTGCCTGGAGCCCGGGACTAGCGGGAGAGTACGAGCAGTACTTC. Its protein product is CAWSPGLAGEYEQYF.

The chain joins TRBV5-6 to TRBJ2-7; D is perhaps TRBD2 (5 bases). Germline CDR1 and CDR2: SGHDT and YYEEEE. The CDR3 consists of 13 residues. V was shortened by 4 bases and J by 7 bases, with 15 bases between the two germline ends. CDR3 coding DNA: TGTGCCAGCAGCCGGGGATCGCGGCGGGAGCAGTACTTC. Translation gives CASSRGSRREQYF.

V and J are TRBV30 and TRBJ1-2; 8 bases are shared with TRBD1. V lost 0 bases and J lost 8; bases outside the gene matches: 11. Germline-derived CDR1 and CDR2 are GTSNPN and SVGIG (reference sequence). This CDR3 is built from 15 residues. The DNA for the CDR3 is TGTGCCTGGAGTGTCGTGGCAGGGGGCTGGAGCGGCTACACCTTC. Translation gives CAWSVVAGGWSGYTF.

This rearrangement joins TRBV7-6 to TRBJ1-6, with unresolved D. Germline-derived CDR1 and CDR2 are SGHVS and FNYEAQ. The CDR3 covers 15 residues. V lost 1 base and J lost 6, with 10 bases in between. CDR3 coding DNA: TGTGCCAGCAGCTTAGATCGGGGTTTTAATTCACCCCTCCACTTT. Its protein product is CASSLDRGFNSPLHF.

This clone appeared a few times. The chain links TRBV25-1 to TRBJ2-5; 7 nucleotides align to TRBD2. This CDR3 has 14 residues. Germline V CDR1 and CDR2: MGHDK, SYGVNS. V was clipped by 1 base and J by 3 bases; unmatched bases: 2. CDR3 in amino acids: CASSEWGREETQYF. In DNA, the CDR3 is TGTGCCAGCAGTGAATGGGGGAGGGAAGAGACCCAGTACTTC.

This chain's CDR3 is CASSGSSYEQYF. As DNA, the CDR3 is TGTGCCAGCAGCGGGAGCTCCTACGAGCAGTACTTC. The chain is built from TRBV5-6 and TRBJ2-7; a weak D match, TRBD2 (5 bases). Per germline, CDR1 SGHDT and CDR2 YYEEEE. The CDR3 is made up of 12 amino acids. V was clipped by 4 bases and J by 0 bases, with 5 bases between them.